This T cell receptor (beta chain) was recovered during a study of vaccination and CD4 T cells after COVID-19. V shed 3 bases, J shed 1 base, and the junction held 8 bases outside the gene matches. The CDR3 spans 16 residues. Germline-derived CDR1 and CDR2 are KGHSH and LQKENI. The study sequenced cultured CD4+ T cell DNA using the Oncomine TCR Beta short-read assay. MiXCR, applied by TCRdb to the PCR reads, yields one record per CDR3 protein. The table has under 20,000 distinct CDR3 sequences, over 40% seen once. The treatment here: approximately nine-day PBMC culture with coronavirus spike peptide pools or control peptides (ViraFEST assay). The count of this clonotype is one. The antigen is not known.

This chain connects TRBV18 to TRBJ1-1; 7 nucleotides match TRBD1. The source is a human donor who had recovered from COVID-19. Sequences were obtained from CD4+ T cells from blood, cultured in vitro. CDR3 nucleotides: TGTGCCAGCTCACCGCTACAGGGGCTGGCGAACACTGAAGCTTTCTTT. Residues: CASSPLQGLANTEAFF.